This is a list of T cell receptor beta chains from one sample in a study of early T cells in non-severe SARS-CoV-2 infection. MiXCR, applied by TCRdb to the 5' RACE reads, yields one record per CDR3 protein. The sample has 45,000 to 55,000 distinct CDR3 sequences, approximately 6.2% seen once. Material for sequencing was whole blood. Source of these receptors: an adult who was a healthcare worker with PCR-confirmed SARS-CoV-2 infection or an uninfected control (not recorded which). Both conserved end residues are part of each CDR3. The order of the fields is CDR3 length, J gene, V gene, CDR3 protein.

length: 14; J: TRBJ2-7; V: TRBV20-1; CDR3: CSAAYRDGFDEQYF
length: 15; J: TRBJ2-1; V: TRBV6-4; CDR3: CASSVSGGSYNEQFF
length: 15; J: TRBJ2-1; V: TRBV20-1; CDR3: CSARYPGGFYNEQFF
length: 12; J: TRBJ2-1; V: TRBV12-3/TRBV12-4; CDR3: CASTPEFGEQFF
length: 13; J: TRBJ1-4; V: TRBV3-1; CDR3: CASSPIRAEKLFF
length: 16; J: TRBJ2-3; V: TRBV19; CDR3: CASSTPVRGGTDTQYF
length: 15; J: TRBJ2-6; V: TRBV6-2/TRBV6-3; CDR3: CASSFLSSGANVLTF
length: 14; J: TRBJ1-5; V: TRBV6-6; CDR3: CASSPGGVGQPQHF
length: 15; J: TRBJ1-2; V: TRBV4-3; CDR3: CASSQDWGFDYGYTF
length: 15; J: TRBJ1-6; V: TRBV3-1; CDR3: CASSQAQGYNSPLHF
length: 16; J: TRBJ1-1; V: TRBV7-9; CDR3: CASSSWGAEVNTEAFF
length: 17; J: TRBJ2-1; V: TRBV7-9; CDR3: CASSLAAARSSYNEQFF
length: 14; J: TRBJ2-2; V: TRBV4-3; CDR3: CASSQQERTGELFF
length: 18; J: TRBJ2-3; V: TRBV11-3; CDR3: CASSSLSRLAGYTDTQYF
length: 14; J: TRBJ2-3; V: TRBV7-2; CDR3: CASSLYPTSGARYF
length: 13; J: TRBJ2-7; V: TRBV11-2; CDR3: CASSLARGGEQYF
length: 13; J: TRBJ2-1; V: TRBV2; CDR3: CASRDITYNEQFF
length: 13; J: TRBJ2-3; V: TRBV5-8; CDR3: CASSPWGADTQYF
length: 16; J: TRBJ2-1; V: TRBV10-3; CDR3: CAISQRGAPSYNEQFF
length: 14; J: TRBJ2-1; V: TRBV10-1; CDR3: CASRAGGQYNEQFF
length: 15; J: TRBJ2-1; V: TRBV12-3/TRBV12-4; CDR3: CASSRTGTGGGEQFF
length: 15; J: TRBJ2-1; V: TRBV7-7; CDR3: CASSSAGGTYNEQFF
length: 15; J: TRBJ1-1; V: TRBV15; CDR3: CATSGEDRVVAEAFF
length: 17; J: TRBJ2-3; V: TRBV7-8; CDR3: CASSPTSGLALTDTQYF
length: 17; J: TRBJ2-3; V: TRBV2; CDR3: CASSRETGYTSTDTQYF
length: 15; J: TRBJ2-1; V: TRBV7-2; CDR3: CASSLGLAGRNEQFF
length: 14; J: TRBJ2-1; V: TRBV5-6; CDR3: CASSLRSIYNEQFF
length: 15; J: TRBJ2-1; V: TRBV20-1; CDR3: CSARPLSNWNNEQFF
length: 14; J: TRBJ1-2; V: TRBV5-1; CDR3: CASSLADSNYGYTF
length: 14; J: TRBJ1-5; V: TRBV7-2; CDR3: CASSLTGGNQPQHF
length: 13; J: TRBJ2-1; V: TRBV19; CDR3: CASRGTGGNEQFF
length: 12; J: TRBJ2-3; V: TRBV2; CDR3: CASTTGSDTQYF
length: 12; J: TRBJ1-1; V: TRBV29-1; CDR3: CSVEQGYTEAFF
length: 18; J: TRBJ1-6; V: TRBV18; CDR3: CASSPAPGKGRLNSPLHF
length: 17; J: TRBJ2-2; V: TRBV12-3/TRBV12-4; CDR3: CASSFSDGGLNTGELFF